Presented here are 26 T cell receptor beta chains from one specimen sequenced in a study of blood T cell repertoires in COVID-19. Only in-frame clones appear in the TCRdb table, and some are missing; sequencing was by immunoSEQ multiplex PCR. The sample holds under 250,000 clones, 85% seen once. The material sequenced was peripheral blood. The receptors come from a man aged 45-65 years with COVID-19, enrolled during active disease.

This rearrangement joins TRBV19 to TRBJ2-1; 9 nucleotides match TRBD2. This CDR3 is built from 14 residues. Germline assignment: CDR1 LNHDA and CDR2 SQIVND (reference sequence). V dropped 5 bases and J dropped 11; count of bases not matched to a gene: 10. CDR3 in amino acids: CASSLRWTSEKQFF. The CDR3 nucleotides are TGTGCCAGTAGTCTGCGTTGGACTAGCGAAAAGCAGTTCTTC.

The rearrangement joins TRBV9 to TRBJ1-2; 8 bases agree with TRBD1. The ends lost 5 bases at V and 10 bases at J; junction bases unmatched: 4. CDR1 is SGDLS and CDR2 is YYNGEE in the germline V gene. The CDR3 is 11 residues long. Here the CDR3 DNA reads TGTGCCAGCAGTAAGACAGGGGACTACACCTTC. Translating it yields CASSKTGDYTF.

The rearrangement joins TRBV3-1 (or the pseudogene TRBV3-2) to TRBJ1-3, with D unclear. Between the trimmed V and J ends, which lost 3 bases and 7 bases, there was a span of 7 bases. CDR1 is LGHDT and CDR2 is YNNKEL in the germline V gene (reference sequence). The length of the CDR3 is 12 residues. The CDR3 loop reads CASSHYGNTIYF. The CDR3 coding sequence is TGTGCCAGCAGCCATTACGGGAACACCATATATTTT.

The CDR3 DNA sequence: TGTGCCAGCTCCGAGGGACACAACTACGAGCAGTACTTC. It encodes CASSEGHNYEQYF. The rearrangement uses TRBV18 and TRBJ2-7, with D perhaps TRBD1 (6 bases). Germline V lookup: CDR1 KGHSH, CDR2 LQKENI. Trimming took 6 bases from V and 3 from J, leaving 12 bases between them. The CDR3 is 13 residues long.

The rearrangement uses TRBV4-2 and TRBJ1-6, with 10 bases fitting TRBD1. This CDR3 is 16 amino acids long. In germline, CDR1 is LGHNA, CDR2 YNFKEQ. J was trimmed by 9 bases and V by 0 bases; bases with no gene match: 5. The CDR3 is CASSQEGTGVTSPLHF. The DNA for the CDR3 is TGTGCCAGCAGCCAAGAAGGGACAGGGGTAACTTCACCCCTCCACTTT.

The CDR3 nucleotides read TGCGCCAGCAGCGTGACAGGCCATGAGGGAGATACGCAGTATTTT. The encoded protein is CASSVTGHEGDTQYF. This chain uses TRBV5-1 with TRBJ2-3, with TRBD1 as a possible D gene (6 bases). This CDR3 spans 15 amino acids. Germline loops: CDR1 SGHRS, CDR2 YFSETQ. V dropped 4 bases and J dropped 5 bases, with 17 bases sitting between them.

CDR3 DNA: TGTGCCAGCAGTTTGGGAGGGCAGGGGACGTATCAGCCCCAGCATTTT. Its protein product is CASSLGGQGTYQPQHF. The chain couples TRBV28 to TRBJ1-5; tentatively, D is TRBD1 (6 bases). Germline V gene data show CDR1 as MDHEN and CDR2 as SYDVKM. Trimming removed 3 bases from V and 5 bases from J, with 17 bases in between. The CDR3 is 16 residues long.

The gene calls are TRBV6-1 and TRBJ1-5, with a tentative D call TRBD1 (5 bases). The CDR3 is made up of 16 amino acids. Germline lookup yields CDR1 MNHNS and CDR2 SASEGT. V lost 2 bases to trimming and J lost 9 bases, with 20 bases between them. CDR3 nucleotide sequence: TGTGCCAGCAGTGAACCGTCTGGGGCCAGGGCATCGCCCCAGCATTTT. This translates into CASSEPSGARASPQHF.

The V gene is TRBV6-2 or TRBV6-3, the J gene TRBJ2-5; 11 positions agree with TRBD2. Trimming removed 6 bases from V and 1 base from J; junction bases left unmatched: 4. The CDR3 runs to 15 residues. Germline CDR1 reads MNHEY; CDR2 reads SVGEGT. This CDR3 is CASSLAGGRQETQYF. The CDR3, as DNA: TGTGCCAGCAGCTTAGCGGGGGGGCGCCAAGAGACCCAGTACTTC.

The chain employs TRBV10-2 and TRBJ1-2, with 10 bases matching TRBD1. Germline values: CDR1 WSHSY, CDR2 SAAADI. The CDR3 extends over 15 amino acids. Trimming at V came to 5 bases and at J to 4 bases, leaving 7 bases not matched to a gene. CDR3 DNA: TGCGCCAGCAGTAAGACAGGGGGCGATGGCTATGGCTACACCTTC. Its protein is CASSKTGGDGYGYTF.

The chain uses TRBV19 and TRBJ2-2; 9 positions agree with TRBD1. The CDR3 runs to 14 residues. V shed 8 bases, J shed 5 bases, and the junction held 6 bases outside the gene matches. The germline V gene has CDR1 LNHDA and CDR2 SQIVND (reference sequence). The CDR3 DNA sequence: TGTGCCAGTGGCGGACAGGGGAGGACCGGGGAGCTGTTTTTT. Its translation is CASGGQGRTGELFF.

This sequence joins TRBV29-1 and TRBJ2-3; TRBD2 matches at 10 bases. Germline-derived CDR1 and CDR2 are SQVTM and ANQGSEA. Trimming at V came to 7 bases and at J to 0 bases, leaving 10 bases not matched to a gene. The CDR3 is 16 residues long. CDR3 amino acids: CSADGLAGVSTDTQYF. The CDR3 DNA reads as TGCAGCGCCGACGGGCTAGCGGGGGTTAGCACAGATACGCAGTATTTT.

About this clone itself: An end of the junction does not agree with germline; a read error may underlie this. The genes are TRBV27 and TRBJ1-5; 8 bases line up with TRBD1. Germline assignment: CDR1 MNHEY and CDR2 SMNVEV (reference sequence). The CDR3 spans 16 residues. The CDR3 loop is CASHITGGSSNQSQHF. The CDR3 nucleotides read TGTGCCAGTCATATTACAGGGGGGTCGAGCAATCAGTCCCAGCATTTT.

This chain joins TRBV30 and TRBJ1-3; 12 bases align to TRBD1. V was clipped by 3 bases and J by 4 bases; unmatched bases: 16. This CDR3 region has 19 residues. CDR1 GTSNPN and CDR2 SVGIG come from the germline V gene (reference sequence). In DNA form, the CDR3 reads TGTGCCTGGAGATCGTACCGGGACAGGGGGCACAAGGCGGGAAACACCATATATTTT. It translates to CAWRSYRDRGHKAGNTIYF.

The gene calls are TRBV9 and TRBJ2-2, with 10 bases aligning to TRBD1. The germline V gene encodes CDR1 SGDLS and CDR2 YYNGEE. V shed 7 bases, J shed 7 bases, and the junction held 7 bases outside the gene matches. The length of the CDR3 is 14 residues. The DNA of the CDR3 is TGTGCCAGCTCCGGACAGGGGGTTGGCGGGGAGCTGTTTTTT. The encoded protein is CASSGQGVGGELFF.

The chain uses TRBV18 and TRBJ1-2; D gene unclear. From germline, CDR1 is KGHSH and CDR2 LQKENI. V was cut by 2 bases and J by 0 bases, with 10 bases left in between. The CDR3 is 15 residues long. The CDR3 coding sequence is TGTGCCAGCTCACCATTCTGGGAGTCTAACTATGGCTACACCTTC. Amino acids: CASSPFWESNYGYTF.

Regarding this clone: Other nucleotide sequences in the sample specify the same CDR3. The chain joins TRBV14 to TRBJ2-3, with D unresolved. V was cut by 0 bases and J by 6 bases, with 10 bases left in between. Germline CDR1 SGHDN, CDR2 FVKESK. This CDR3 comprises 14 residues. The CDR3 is CASSQDRATDTQYF. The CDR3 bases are TGTGCCAGCAGCCAAGATCGAGCCACGGATACGCAGTATTTT.

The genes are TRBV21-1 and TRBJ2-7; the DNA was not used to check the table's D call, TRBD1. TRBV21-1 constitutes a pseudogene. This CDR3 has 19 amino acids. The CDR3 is CASSNKDRDDLPDSYEQYF. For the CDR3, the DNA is TGTGCCAGCAGCAATAAAGACAGGGATGATTTACCGGACTCCTACGAGCAGTACTTC.

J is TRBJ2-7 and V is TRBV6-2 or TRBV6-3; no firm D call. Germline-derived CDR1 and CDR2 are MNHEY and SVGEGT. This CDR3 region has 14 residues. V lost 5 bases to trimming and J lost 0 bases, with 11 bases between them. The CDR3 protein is CASSLRESSYEQYF. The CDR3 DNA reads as TGTGCCAGCAGTCTACGTGAGAGCTCCTACGAGCAGTACTTC.

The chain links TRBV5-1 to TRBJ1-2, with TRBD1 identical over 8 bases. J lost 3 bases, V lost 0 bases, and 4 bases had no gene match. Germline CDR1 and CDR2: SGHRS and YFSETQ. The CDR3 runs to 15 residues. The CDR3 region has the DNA TGCGCCAGCAGCTTGGACCGGACAGGGCACTATGGCTACACCTTC. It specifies CASSLDRTGHYGYTF.

CDR3 coding DNA: TGTGCCAGCAGCCGAAGCTACACTAGCGGGGGCACAGATACGCAGTATTTT. Encoded protein: CASSRSYTSGGTDTQYF. The chain uses TRBV9 and TRBJ2-3; the match to TRBD2 covers 10 bases. This CDR3 comprises 17 residues. The germline CDR1 and CDR2 sequences are SGDLS and YYNGEE. Trimming removed 4 bases from V and 1 base from J; junction bases left unmatched: 9.

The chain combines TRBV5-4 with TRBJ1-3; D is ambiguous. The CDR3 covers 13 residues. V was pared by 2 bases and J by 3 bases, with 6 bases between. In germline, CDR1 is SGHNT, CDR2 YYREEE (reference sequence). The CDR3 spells CASSFTGGNTIYF. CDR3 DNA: TGTGCCAGCAGCTTTACGGGTGGAAACACCATATATTTT.

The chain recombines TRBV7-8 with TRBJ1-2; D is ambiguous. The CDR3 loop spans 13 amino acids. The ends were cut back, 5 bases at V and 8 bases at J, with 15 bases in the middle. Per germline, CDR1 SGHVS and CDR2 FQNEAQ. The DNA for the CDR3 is TGTGCCAGCAGCCGTAACTTAAATGCCGGCTACACCTTC. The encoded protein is CASSRNLNAGYTF.

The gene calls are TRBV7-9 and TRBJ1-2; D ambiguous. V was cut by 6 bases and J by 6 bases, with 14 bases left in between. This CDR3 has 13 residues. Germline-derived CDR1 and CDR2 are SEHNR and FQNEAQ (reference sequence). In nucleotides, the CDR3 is TGTGCCAGCAGTCTATACGGGGTAGATGGCTACACCTTC. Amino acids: CASSLYGVDGYTF.

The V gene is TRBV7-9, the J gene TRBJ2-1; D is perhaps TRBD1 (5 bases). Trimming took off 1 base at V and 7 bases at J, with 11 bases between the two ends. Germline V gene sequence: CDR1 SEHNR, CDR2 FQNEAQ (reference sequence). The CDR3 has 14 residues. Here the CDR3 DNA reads TGTGCCAGCAGCTTAGAGACAGCCCTAAATGAGCAGTTCTTC. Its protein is CASSLETALNEQFF.

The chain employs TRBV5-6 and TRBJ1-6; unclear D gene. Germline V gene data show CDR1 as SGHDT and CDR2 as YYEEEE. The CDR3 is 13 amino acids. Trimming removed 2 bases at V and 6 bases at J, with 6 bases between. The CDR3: CASSFRFNSPLHF. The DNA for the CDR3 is TGTGCCAGCAGCTTTCGGTTTAATTCACCCCTCCACTTT.